The next 14 T cell receptor beta chains were all read from a single sample in a study of T-cell reconstitution after alpha-beta-depleted transplantation in children. TCRbeta library preparation incorporated unique molecular identifiers. TCRdb recomputed calls from the PCR reads with MiXCR, one row per CDR3 protein. Among hundreds of thousands of distinct CDR3 sequences, around 13% were seen once, and the ten largest hold around 0.76%. Sequences were derived from PBMCs, sampled before TCRalphabeta/CD19-depleted stem cell transplant. The receptors were gathered from a girl aged 2 to 9 with congenital amegakaryocytic thrombocytopenia, due to receive a stem cell transplant.

The genes are TRBV15 and TRBJ2-1; 7 bases match TRBD2. This CDR3 comprises 16 residues. V dropped 1 base and J dropped 4; count of bases not matched to a gene: 7. CDR1 and CDR2 (germline): LNHNV, YYDKDF (reference sequence). This CDR3 reads CATSRASGMWYNEQFF. DNA of the CDR3: TGTGCCACCAGCAGAGCGAGCGGGATGTGGTACAATGAGCAGTTCTTC.

This clonotype was recorded a few times. Germline is not matched at one junction end, which may reflect a read error. This chain connects TRBV5-6 to TRBJ2-5; D gene uncertain. Germline V gives CDR1 SGHDT, CDR2 YYEEEE. This CDR3 is 17 amino acids long. CDR3 sequence (DNA): TGTGCCAGCAGCTTGTCACTGGCCTCCTCCTTACAAGACCCAGTTGGCTTC. It codes for CASSLSLASSLQDPVGF.

The chain uses TRBV3-1 and TRBJ1-1, with D maybe TRBD1 (5 bases). This CDR3 has 10 residues. The germline V and J ends were trimmed by 8 bases and 5 bases, with 6 bases remaining between them. Germline values: CDR1 LGHDT, CDR2 YNNKEL (reference sequence). In DNA form, the CDR3 reads TGTGCCAGCGGGGGGACTGAAGCTTTCTTT. This gives the protein CASGGTEAFF.

This clonotype was counted many times. The rearrangement links TRBV29-1 to TRBJ2-1; D tentatively reads TRBD1 or TRBD2 (5 bases each). In germline, CDR1 is SQVTM, CDR2 ANQGSEA. The V end lost 8 bases, the J end lost 7 bases, and 21 bases lay between the germline ends. The CDR3 spans 14 residues. CDR3 loop: CSLEGPGTPNEQFF. CDR3 bases: TGCAGCCTCGAGGGACCCGGAACCCCTAATGAGCAGTTCTTC.

Ten or more counts support this clonotype. The rearrangement uses TRBV5-1 and TRBJ2-5; 8 bases match TRBD2. The junction had 16 bases not matched to a gene; V was cut back by 2 bases and J by 4 bases. The CDR3 contains 18 residues. Germline CDR1 is SGHRS and CDR2 is YFSETQ. The CDR3 DNA is TGCGCCAGCAGCTTCGGTTTGGGAAGCGGGAGCGGAAGAGAGACCCAGTACTTC. Its translation is CASSFGLGSGSGRETQYF. Full variable domain (remainder filled in from reference TRBV5-1 and TRBJ2-5): KAGVTQTPRYLIKTRGQQVTLSCSPISGHRSVSWYQQTPGQGLQFLFEYFSETQRNKGNFPGRFSGRQFSNSRSEMNVSTLELGDSALYLCASSFGLGSGSGRETQYFGPGTRLLVL.

V gene TRBV6-1 combines with J gene TRBJ2-2; 14 nucleotides align to TRBD2. CDR3 length equals 19 residues. The V gene end was trimmed by 4 bases and the J gene end by 7 bases; junction bases not matched to a gene: 14. Germline-derived CDR1 and CDR2 are MNHNS and SASEGT. The CDR3 region is CASSGATSGRAYWIGELFF. Here the CDR3 DNA reads TGTGCCAGCAGTGGTGCGACTAGCGGGAGGGCCTATTGGATCGGGGAGCTGTTTTTT.

The CDR3 region has the DNA TGTGCCAGTAGTATAGTCCGCAGCGAGAATTCACCCCTCCACTTT. The encoded protein is CASSIVRSENSPLHF. V is TRBV19 and J is TRBJ1-6; D gene uncertain. CDR1 and CDR2 (germline): LNHDA, SQIVND (reference sequence). The length of the CDR3 is 15 residues. Between the trimmed V and J ends, which lost 1 base and 7 bases, there was a span of 11 bases.

This chain connects TRBV11-1 to TRBJ2-3; 7 bases are a match to TRBD1. This CDR3 is built from 18 residues. Looked up from germline, CDR1 is SGHAT and CDR2 is FQDESV (reference sequence). J was trimmed by 2 bases and V by 4 bases; bases with no gene match: 15. The CDR3 loop is CASSSWGFGTANTDTQYF. CDR3 nucleotide sequence: TGTGCCAGCAGCTCCTGGGGTTTCGGGACAGCGAACACAGATACGCAGTATTTT.

This clonotype was seen only a few times. This chain connects TRBV12-3 or TRBV12-4 to TRBJ1-5; D remains unclear. The CDR3 extends over 19 amino acids. V lost 8 bases to trimming and J lost 0 bases, with 26 bases between them. The CDR3: CASSIGRRSTTYSNQPQHF. CDR3 bases: TGTGCCAGCTCCATCGGGAGACGGTCAACCACTTATAGCAATCAGCCCCAGCATTTT.

This clonotype was seen many times. This sequence joins TRBV20-1 and TRBJ2-7; unclear D gene. V lost 5 bases to trimming and J lost 7 bases, with 15 bases between them. Germline V CDR1 and CDR2: DFQATT, SNEGSKA (reference sequence). CDR3 length: 12 residues. The CDR3 here is CSAPFGAQEQYF. In DNA, the CDR3 is TGCAGTGCTCCCTTTGGAGCTCAGGAGCAGTACTTC.

This clonotype was seen ten or more times. The rearrangement joins TRBV10-3 to TRBJ1-5; D gene unclear. Germline V gene lookup returns CDR1 ENHRY and CDR2 SYGVKD. The CDR3 sequence is 13 residues long. Between the trimmed V and J ends, which lost 4 bases and 1 base, there was a span of 5 bases. The CDR3 is CAISGVSNQPQHF. Here the CDR3 DNA reads TGTGCCATCAGTGGGGTGAGCAATCAGCCCCAGCATTTT.

V gene TRBV4-1 combines with J gene TRBJ2-7; tentative D call: TRBD1 (5 bases). With 2 bases removed from V and 5 bases from J, the gap between germline ends came to 16 bases. The CDR3 contains 15 residues. Germline CDR1 and CDR2: MGHRA and YSYEKL. CDR3 protein: CASSQIHSRVNEQYF. CDR3 DNA sequence: TGCGCCAGCAGCCAAATTCACTCCAGGGTTAACGAGCAGTACTTC.

This clonotype has a count of ten or more. The rearrangement joins TRBV4-1 to TRBJ2-1, with TRBD2 matching over 9 bases. The CDR3 is made up of 18 amino acids. CDR1 and CDR2 from the germline V gene are MGHRA and YSYEKL. The trim removed 0 bases at V and 4 bases at J, leaving 10 bases unmatched. Here the CDR3 reads CASSQEVLRLAGYNEQFF. CDR3 in DNA: TGCGCCAGCAGCCAAGAGGTACTTCGGCTAGCGGGATACAATGAGCAGTTCTTC.

This clonotype was found a few times. This rearrangement joins TRBV29-1 to TRBJ1-1; no clear D gene. This CDR3 contains 13 residues. CDR1 and CDR2 from the germline V gene are SQVTM and ANQGSEA. Trimming took off 7 bases at V and 6 bases at J, with 18 bases between the two ends. CDR3 nucleotide sequence: TGCAGCGCCGATTGGTGGGCAGGCGCTGAAGCTTTCTTT. It translates to CSADWWAGAEAFF.